The 18 T cell receptor beta chains in this list originate from one sample, sequenced in a study of blood T cell repertoires in COVID-19. Data came from immunoSEQ multiplex PCR; TCRdb stores just in-frame clones and leaves some out. This table has a few hundred thousand clones, 80% to 90% appearing once. The specimen sequenced was PBMCs or T cells enriched from blood (not recorded which). Source of these receptors: a woman under 30 who had recovered from COVID-19.

The V and J genes are TRBV7-2 and TRBJ1-1; D perhaps matches TRBD1 (6 bases). Germline CDR1 reads SGHTA; CDR2 reads FQGNSA. CDR3 length equals 14 residues. Trimming shortened V by 3 bases and J by 2 bases, and 10 bases separated the two germline ends. The CDR3 sequence is CASSLDRINTEAFF. The CDR3, as DNA: TGTGCCAGCAGCTTGGACAGAATAAACACTGAAGCTTTCTTT.

J is TRBJ1-1 and V is TRBV25-1; 7 bases agree with TRBD1. Germline V CDR1 and CDR2: MGHDK, SYGVNS. The CDR3 extends over 15 amino acids. Trimming cost V 1 base and J 1 base; bases outside gene matches: 3. CDR3 amino acids: CASSEWGQQNTEAFF. CDR3 nucleotides: TGTGCCAGCAGTGAATGGGGACAGCAGAACACTGAAGCTTTCTTT.

This chain uses TRBV19 with TRBJ1-5; D is undetermined. Germline loops: CDR1 LNHDA, CDR2 SQIVND (reference sequence). The CDR3 consists of 9 residues. The ends were cut back, 9 bases at V and 6 bases at J, with 3 bases in the middle. The CDR3 DNA reads TGTGCCAGCGGTCAGCCCCAGCATTTT. The encoded protein is CASGQPQHF.

The V call is TRBV10-3, the J call TRBJ1-1, with D possibly TRBD1 on 5 matching bases. Per germline, CDR1 ENHRY and CDR2 SYGVKD. The CDR3 is made up of 15 amino acids. V was cut by 0 bases and J by 4 bases, with 12 bases left in between. CDR3 DNA: TGTGCCATCAGTGAGTCATGGGGGGGTGCCACTGAAGCTTTCTTT. Its translation is CAISESWGGATEAFF.

The gene calls are TRBV7-6 and TRBJ2-7; D remains unclear. The CDR3 runs to 12 residues. Per the germline V gene, CDR1 is SGHVS and CDR2 is FNYEAQ. The germline V and J ends were trimmed by 6 bases and 2 bases, with 8 bases remaining between them. The CDR3 DNA sequence: TGTGCCAGCAGTTTGGCCCCCTACGAGCAGTACTTC. Residues: CASSLAPYEQYF.

The rearrangement uses TRBV6-6 and TRBJ2-7; 8 bases align to TRBD1. Germline CDR1 and CDR2: MNHNY and SVGAGI (reference sequence). The trim removed 8 bases at V and 6 bases at J, leaving 15 bases unmatched. The CDR3 totals 15 residues. CDR3 amino acids: CASSPPLTGVREQYF. The CDR3 nucleotides are TGTGCCAGCTCCCCCCCCCTGACAGGGGTACGCGAGCAGTACTTC.

The CDR3 is CASSPRTSGAYEQYF. Here the CDR3 DNA reads TGTGCCAGCAGCCCCAGGACTAGCGGGGCCTACGAGCAGTACTTC. The V and J genes are TRBV5-4 and TRBJ2-7; 12 bases map to TRBD2. Losses at the gene ends were 4 bases for V and 2 bases for J; bases not matched to a gene: 4. The CDR3 is 15 residues long. Germline CDR1 is SGHNT and CDR2 is YYREEE (reference sequence).

The J gene is TRBJ2-6, the V gene TRBV19; TRBD1 aligns across 7 bases. The germline V gene has CDR1 LNHDA and CDR2 SQIVND (reference sequence). The V segment lost 5 bases and the J segment 0 bases; nucleotides outside the gene matches: 7. This CDR3 has 17 amino acids. The CDR3 nucleotides are TGTGCCAGTAGTCCCTCGACAGGGAGCTCTGGGGCCAACGTCCTGACTTTC. Protein: CASSPSTGSSGANVLTF.

This sequence joins TRBV7-2 and TRBJ1-4, with 11 bases identical to TRBD1. CDR1 is SGHTA and CDR2 is FQGNSA in the germline V gene. J lost 6 bases, V lost 1 base, and 1 base had no gene match. The CDR3 is 15 amino acids. The CDR3 DNA reads as TGTGCCAGCAGCTTAGGGGGACAGGGGGATGAAAAACTGTTTTTT. Its protein is CASSLGGQGDEKLFF.

This clone was detected once. The CDR3 region is CAVSLSSYGYTF. The CDR3, as DNA: TGTGCCGTAAGTTTGTCCAGCTATGGCTACACCTTC. V and J are TRBV28 and TRBJ1-2; D gene ambiguous. The CDR3 has 12 amino acids. Germline V gene sequence: CDR1 MDHEN, CDR2 SYDVKM. The V gene lost 11 bases and the J gene lost 4 bases, with 14 bases spanning the gap.

This clone was counted a single time. The gene calls are TRBV5-1 and TRBJ2-2, with 14 positions matching TRBD2. CDR3 length equals 18 residues. The V and J ends lost 3 bases and 4 bases, in that order; junction bases with no gene match: 8. Germline-derived CDR1 and CDR2 are SGHRS and YFSETQ. The CDR3 coding sequence is TGCGCCAGCAGCTCACGGACTAGCGGGGGGACGGTCACCGGGGAGCTGTTTTTT. This gives the protein CASSSRTSGGTVTGELFF.

This chain uses TRBV30 with TRBJ1-4; TRBD1 matches 12 bases. The V segment lost 3 bases and the J segment 8 bases; nucleotides outside the gene matches: 10. Germline V gene lookup returns CDR1 GTSNPN and CDR2 SVGIG (reference sequence). The CDR3 length is 16 residues. The CDR3: CAWSAGTGGSKEKLFF. The CDR3 nucleotides are TGTGCCTGGAGCGCCGGGACAGGGGGCTCGAAAGAAAAACTGTTTTTT.

The chain couples TRBV5-1 to TRBJ2-1; the match to TRBD2 covers 10 bases. The CDR3 extends over 16 amino acids. The germline V gene encodes CDR1 SGHRS and CDR2 YFSETQ. The V and J ends lost 4 bases and 0 bases, in that order; junction bases with no gene match: 4. The CDR3 DNA is TGCGCCAGCAGCGAAGCTAGCGGGGGCTCCTACAATGAGCAGTTCTTC. This gives the protein CASSEASGGSYNEQFF.

The V gene is TRBV29-1, the J gene TRBJ1-4; 8 bases are a match to TRBD1. The CDR3 loop spans 16 amino acids. V shed 0 bases and J 7 bases; nucleotides not matched to a gene: 10. Germline V gene lookup returns CDR1 SQVTM and CDR2 ANQGSEA. This CDR3 reads CSVEDQTFGQGEKLFF. The DNA of the CDR3 is TGCAGCGTTGAAGATCAGACTTTCGGACAGGGTGAAAAACTGTTTTTT.

This chain links TRBV29-1 with TRBJ1-2, with D possibly being TRBD1 (6 bases). Trimming took off 0 bases at V and 4 bases at J, with 9 bases between the two ends. From germline, CDR1 is SQVTM and CDR2 ANQGSEA. There are 13 residues in the CDR3. DNA for the CDR3: TGCAGCGTTGAAGAAACAGGGACCTATGGCTACACCTTC. It yields the protein CSVEETGTYGYTF. Looking up the rest from reference TRBV29-1 and TRBJ1-2 gives the full variable domain: SAVISQKPSRDICQRGTSLTIQCQVDSQVTMMFWYRQQPGQSLTLIATANQGSEATYESGFVIDKFPISRPNLTFSTLTVSNMSPEDSSIYLCSVEETGTYGYTFGSGTRLTVV.

The chain couples TRBV5-1 to TRBJ2-2, with TRBD1 identical over 8 bases. This CDR3 has 15 amino acids. J gave up 4 bases and V 0 bases, and 2 bases lay outside the gene matches. The germline CDR1 and CDR2 sequences are SGHRS and YFSETQ. The CDR3 DNA sequence: TGCGCCAGCAGCTTGGGGCAGGGGGCCACCGGGGAGCTGTTTTTT. It is translated as CASSLGQGATGELFF. Complete variable domain (other parts from reference TRBV5-1 and TRBJ2-2): KAGVTQTPRYLIKTRGQQVTLSCSPISGHRSVSWYQQTPGQGLQFLFEYFSETQRNKGNFPGRFSGRQFSNSRSEMNVSTLELGDSALYLCASSLGQGATGELFFGEGSRLTVL.

The J gene is TRBJ2-2, the V gene TRBV3-1 (or the pseudogene TRBV3-2); D is perhaps TRBD2 (5 bases). V lost 2 bases to trimming and J lost 1 base, with 5 bases between them. The V gene's germline CDR1 is LGHDT and CDR2 YNNKEL (reference sequence). CDR3 length: 14 residues. CDR3 DNA sequence: TGTGCCAGCAGCCAACGGGGGAACACCGGGGAGCTGTTTTTT. Its protein is CASSQRGNTGELFF.

This sequence joins TRBV6-5 and TRBJ2-7; the D gene is possibly TRBD2 (6 bases). Germline V gene sequence: CDR1 MNHEY, CDR2 SVGAGI. This CDR3 has 14 amino acids. Trimming removed 1 base at V and 3 bases at J, with 10 bases between. The CDR3 bases are TGTGCCAGCAGTTACTTTGCGGGAAGCTACGAGCAGTACTTC. It is translated as CASSYFAGSYEQYF.